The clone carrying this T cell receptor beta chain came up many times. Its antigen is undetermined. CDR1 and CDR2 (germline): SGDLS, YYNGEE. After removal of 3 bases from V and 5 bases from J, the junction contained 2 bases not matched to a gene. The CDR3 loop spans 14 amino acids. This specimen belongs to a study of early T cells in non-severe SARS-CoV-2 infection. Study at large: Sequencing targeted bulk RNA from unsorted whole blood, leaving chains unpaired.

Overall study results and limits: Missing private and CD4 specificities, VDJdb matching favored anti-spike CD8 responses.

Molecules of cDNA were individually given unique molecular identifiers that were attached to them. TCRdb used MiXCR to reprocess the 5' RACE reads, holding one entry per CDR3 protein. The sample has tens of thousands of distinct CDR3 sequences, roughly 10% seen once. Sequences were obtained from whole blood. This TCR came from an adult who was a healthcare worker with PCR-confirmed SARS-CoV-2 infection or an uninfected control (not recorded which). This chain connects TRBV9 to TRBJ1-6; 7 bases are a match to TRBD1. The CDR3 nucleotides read TGTGCCAGCAGCGCCGGGACAGATAATTCACCCCTCCACTTT. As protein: CASSAGTDNSPLHF.